This TCR beta chain was obtained from a study of tumor and adjacent non-tumor tissue in lung cancer. Study-wide context: Patients were aged about 30 to 85, 9 to 10 men and roughly 5 women, stage I to III. Findings and caveats of the study: Compared with tumor, normal lung showed significantly lower TCR diversity. Normal lung showed higher cumulative top 100 clone frequency than tumor.

Concerning this clonotype itself: Its matching antigen is unknown.

The length of the CDR3 is 15 residues. V was clipped by 7 bases and J by 5 bases, with 19 bases between them. In germline, CDR1 is SGHNT, CDR2 YENEEA. RNA was extracted from bulk tissue without any cell sorting. More than 3 cm separated this lung sample from the edge of the tumor. Donors were chemotherapy-naive, newly diagnosed lung cancer surgical patients in China, August–late 2014. The library came from three nested PCR rounds adapted from ARM-PCR protocols. TCRdb itself ran the multiplex PCR reads through MiXCR, one entry per CDR3 protein. The sample has roughly 74,000 distinct CDR3 sequences; more than 65% are singletons.

This TCR was sampled from a man aged 65 to 85 with non-small cell lung cancer. Sequenced sample: distant non-tumor lung tissue. The J gene is TRBJ2-3, the V gene TRBV11-3; the D gene is possibly TRBD2 (5 bases). For the CDR3, the DNA is TGTGCCAGCACCCGTCGGGATGTGAACATAGATACGCAGTATTTT. This codes for CASTRRDVNIDTQYF.